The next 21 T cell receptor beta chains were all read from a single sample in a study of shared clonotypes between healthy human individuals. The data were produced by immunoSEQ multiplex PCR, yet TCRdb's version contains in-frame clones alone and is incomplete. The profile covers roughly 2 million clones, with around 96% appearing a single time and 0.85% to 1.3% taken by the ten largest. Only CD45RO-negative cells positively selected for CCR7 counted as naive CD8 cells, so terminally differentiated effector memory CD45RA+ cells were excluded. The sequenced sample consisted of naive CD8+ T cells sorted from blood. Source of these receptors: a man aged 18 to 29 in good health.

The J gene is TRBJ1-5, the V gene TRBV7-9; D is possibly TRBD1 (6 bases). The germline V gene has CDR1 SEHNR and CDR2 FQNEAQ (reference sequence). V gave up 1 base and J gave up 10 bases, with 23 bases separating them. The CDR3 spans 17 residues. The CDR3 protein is CASSLGGRGGGNLPQHF. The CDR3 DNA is TGTGCCAGCAGCTTAGGAGGAAGGGGGGGAGGCAATCTTCCCCAGCATTTT.

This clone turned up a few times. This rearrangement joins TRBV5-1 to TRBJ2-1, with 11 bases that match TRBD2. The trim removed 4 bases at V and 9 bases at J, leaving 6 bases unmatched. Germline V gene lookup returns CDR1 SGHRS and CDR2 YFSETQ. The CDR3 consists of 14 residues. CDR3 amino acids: CASSIAGGRTEQFF. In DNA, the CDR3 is TGCGCCAGCAGCATAGCGGGAGGGCGGACTGAGCAGTTCTTC.

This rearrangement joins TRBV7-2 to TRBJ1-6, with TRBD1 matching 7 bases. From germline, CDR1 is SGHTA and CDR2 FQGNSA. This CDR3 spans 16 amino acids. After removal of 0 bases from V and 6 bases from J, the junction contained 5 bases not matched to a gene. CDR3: CASSLAGAGGNSPLHF. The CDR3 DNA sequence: TGTGCCAGCAGCTTAGCGGGGGCAGGGGGTAATTCACCCCTCCACTTT.

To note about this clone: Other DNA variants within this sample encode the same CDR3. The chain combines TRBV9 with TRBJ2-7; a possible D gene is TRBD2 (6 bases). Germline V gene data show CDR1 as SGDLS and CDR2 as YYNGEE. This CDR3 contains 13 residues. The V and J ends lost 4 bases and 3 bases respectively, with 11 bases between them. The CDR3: CASSPTSSYEQYF. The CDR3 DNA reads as TGTGCCAGCAGCCCTACTAGCAGCTACGAGCAGTACTTC.

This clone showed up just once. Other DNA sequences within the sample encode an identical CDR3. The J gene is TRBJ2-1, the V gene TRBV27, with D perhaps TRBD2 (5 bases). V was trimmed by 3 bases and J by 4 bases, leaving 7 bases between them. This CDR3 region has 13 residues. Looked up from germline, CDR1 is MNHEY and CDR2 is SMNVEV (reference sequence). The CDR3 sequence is CASSFTSYNEQFF. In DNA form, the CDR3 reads TGTGCCAGCAGTTTTACTAGTTACAATGAGCAGTTCTTC.

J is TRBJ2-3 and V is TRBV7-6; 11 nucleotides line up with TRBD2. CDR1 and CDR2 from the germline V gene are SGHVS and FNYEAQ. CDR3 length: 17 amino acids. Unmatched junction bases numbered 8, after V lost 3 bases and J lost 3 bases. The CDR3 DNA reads TGTGCCAGCAGCTTTGAGCTAGCGGGAGGTTTTACAGATACGCAGTATTTT. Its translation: CASSFELAGGFTDTQYF.

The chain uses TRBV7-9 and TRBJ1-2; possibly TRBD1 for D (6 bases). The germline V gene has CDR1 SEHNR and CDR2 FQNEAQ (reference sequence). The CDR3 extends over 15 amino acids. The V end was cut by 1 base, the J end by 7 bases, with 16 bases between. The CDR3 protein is CASSLDLGGAVGYTF. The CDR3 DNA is TGTGCCAGCAGCTTAGATTTGGGGGGCGCGGTTGGCTACACCTTC.

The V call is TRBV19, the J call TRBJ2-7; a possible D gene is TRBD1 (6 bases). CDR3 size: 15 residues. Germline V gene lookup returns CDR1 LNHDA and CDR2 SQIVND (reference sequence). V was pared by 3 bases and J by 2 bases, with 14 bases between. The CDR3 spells CASSIATGQPYEQYF. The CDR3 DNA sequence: TGTGCCAGTAGTATCGCAACGGGACAACCCTACGAGCAGTACTTC.

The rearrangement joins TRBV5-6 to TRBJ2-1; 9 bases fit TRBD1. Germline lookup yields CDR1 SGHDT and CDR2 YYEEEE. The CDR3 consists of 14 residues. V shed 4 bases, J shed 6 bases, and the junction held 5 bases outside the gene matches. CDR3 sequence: CASSLDRGANEQFF. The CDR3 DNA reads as TGTGCCAGCAGCCTGGACAGGGGCGCCAATGAGCAGTTCTTC.

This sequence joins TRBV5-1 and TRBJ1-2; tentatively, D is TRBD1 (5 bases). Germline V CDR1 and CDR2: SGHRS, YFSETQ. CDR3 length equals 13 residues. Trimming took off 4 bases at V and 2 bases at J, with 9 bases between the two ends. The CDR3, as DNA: TGCGCCAGCAGCCAGTGGGACAACTATGGCTACACCTTC. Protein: CASSQWDNYGYTF.

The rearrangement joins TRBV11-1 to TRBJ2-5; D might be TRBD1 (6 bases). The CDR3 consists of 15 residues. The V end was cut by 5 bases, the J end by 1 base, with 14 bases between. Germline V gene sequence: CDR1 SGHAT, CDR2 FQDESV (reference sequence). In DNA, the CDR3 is TGTGCCAGCAGCCATACATTGGGGGCCCAAGAGACCCAGTACTTC. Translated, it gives CASSHTLGAQETQYF.

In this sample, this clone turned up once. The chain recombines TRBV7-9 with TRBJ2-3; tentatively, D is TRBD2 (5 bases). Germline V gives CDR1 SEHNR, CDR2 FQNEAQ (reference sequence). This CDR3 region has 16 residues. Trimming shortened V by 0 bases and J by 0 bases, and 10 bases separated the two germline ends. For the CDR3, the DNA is TGTGCCAGCAGCTTAGCGCGGGTCCGGAGCACAGATACGCAGTATTTT. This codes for CASSLARVRSTDTQYF.

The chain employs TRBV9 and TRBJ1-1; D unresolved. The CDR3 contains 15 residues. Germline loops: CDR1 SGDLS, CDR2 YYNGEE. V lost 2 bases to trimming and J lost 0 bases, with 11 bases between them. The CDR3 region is CASSVSPGLNTEAFF. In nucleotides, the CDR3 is TGTGCCAGCAGCGTCTCGCCCGGACTGAACACTGAAGCTTTCTTT.

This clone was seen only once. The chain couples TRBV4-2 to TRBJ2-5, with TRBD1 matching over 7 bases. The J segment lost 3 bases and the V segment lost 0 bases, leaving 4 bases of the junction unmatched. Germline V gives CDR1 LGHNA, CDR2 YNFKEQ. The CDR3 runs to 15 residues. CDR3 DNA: TGTGCCAGCAGCCAAGAAGTAACAGGGGAAGAGACCCAGTACTTC. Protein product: CASSQEVTGEETQYF.

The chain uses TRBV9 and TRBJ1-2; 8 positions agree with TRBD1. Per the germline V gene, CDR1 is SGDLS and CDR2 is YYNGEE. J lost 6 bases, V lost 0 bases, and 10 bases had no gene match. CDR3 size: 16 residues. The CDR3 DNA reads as TGTGCCAGCAGCGTAGACGCAATACAGGGGGGCCATGGCTACACCTTC. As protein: CASSVDAIQGGHGYTF.

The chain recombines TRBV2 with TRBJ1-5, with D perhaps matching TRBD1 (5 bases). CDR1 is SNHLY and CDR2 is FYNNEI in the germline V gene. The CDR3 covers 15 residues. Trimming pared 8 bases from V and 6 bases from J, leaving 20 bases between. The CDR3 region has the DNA TGTGCCAGCGAAAAGTACATGGGGGGGGGTCAGCCCCAGCATTTT. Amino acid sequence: CASEKYMGGGQPQHF.

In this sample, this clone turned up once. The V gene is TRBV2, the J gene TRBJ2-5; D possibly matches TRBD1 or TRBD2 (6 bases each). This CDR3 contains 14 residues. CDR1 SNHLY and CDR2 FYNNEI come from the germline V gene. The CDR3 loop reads CSTGADTVQETQYF. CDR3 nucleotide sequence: TGTTCGACGGGGGCGGATACAGTCCAAGAGACCCAGTACTTC. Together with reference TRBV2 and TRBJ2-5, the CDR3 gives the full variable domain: EPEVTQTPSHQVTQMGQEVILRCVPISNHLYFYWYRQILGQKVEFLVSFYNNEISEKSEIFDDQFSVERPDGSNFTLKIRSTKLEDSAMYFCSTGADTVQETQYFGPGTRLLVL.

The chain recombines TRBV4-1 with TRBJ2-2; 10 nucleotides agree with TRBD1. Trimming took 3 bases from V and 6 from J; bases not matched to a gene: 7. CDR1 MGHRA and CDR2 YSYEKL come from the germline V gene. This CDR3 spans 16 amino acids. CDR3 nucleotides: TGCGCCAGCAGCCAGGGGACAGGGGCCGGGGCCGGGGAGCTGTTTTTT. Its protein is CASSQGTGAGAGELFF.

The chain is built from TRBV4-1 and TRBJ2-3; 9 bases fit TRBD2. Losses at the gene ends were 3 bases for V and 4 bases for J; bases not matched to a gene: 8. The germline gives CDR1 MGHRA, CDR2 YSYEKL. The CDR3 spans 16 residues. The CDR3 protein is CASSQNVRGGADTQYF. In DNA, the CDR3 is TGCGCCAGCAGCCAGAATGTACGCGGGGGGGCAGATACGCAGTATTTT.

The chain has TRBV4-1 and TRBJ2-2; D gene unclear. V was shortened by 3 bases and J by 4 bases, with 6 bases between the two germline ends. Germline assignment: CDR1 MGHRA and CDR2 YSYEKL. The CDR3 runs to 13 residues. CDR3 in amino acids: CASSQSVTGELFF. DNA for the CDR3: TGCGCCAGCAGCCAGTCGGTCACCGGGGAGCTGTTTTTT.

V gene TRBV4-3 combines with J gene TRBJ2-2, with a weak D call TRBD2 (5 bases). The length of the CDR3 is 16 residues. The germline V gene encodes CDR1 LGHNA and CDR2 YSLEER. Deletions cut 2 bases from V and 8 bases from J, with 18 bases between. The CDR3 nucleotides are TGCGCCAGCAGCCAAAACCCGGACTTTTATGCGGGGGAGCTGTTTTTT. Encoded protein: CASSQNPDFYAGELFF.